The text below deals with one TCR beta chain. Its antigen is not identified. This entry is derived from a study of CD8 T cells in ankylosing spondylitis. Study observations and caveats: There was a TCR beta motif, made of several highly homologous variants, that appeared characteristic of ankylosing spondylitis blood.

Using its own MiXCR run on the 5' RACE reads, TCRdb lists one record per CDR3 protein. The sample lists about 750,000 distinct CDR3 sequences, roughly 20% seen once, with under 20% in the top ten. This TCR was sampled from a male donor with ankylosing spondylitis. Input material: blood, either unsorted or a sorted T cell fraction (not recorded which).

CDR3 bases: TGTGCCACCAGTGATTTCCGTCGACAGGGGACTCAGCCCCAGCATTTT. Translation gives CATSDFRRQGTQPQHF. The rearrangement uses TRBV24-1 and TRBJ1-5, with 8 bases matching TRBD1. J gave up 6 bases and V 1 base, and 7 bases lay outside the gene matches. Germline CDR1 reads KGHDR; CDR2 reads SFDVKD. The CDR3 extends over 16 amino acids.